Below are 25 T cell receptor beta chains sequenced from a single sample in a study of blood T cell repertoires in COVID-19. The protocol was immunoSEQ multiplex PCR, while the TCRdb copy is restricted to in-frame clones and leaves out a portion. The data show 250,000 or so clones, roughly 86% seen once. Specimen: peripheral blood. Source of these receptors: a man aged 40-50 years with active or convalescent COVID-19.

The rearrangement joins TRBV2 to TRBJ1-2, with 8 positions matching TRBD1. V trimming: 4 bases; J trimming: 7 bases; junction bases outside the gene matches: 8. CDR3 length: 14 residues. Germline loops: CDR1 SNHLY, CDR2 FYNNEI. The CDR3 sequence: CASSVGRGPAGYTF. CDR3 bases: TGTGCCAGCAGTGTTGGCAGGGGGCCGGCTGGCTACACCTTC.

The chain employs TRBV5-4 and TRBJ2-6, with D possibly TRBD2 on 5 matching bases. Germline V gene lookup returns CDR1 SGHNT and CDR2 YYREEE (reference sequence). The germline V and J ends were trimmed by 1 base and 4 bases, with 9 bases remaining between them. CDR3 length: 15 amino acids. CDR3 sequence: CASSLPGSGANVLTF. The CDR3 coding sequence is TGTGCCAGCAGCTTGCCGGGGTCGGGGGCCAACGTCCTGACTTTC.

V and J are TRBV2 and TRBJ1-4; 9 bases line up with TRBD1. The ends lost 7 bases at V and 3 bases at J; junction bases unmatched: 6. The CDR3 is made up of 15 amino acids. Germline V gene lookup returns CDR1 SNHLY and CDR2 FYNNEI. This CDR3 reads CASTTRTGANEKLFF. As DNA, the CDR3 is TGTGCCAGCACGACTCGGACAGGGGCTAATGAAAAACTGTTTTTT.

This clone occurred once. This rearrangement joins TRBV29-1 to TRBJ1-1; D unresolved. Germline V gene lookup returns CDR1 SQVTM and CDR2 ANQGSEA. The germline V and J ends were trimmed by 7 bases and 5 bases, with 17 bases remaining between them. The CDR3 is made up of 13 amino acids. The CDR3 region is CSAFKEGRTEAFF. CDR3 bases: TGCAGCGCCTTTAAGGAGGGTCGGACTGAAGCTTTCTTT.

The chain employs TRBV7-2 and TRBJ2-7; unclear D gene. Germline-derived CDR1 and CDR2 are SGHTA and FQGNSA. CDR3 length equals 13 residues. V lost 4 bases, J lost 2 bases, and 9 bases lay in between. This chain's CDR3 is CASSSRFTYEQYF. DNA for the CDR3: TGTGCCAGCAGCTCGCGCTTCACCTACGAGCAGTACTTC.

The chain recombines TRBV19 with TRBJ2-3, with TRBD2 matching 10 bases. J was trimmed by 4 bases and V by 6 bases; bases with no gene match: 7. Germline V gene lookup returns CDR1 LNHDA and CDR2 SQIVND (reference sequence). The CDR3 is 15 residues long. This chain's CDR3 is CASRTTSGVADTQYF. CDR3 DNA: TGTGCCAGTAGGACAACTAGCGGGGTCGCAGATACGCAGTATTTT. The full variable domain, completed using reference TRBV19 and TRBJ2-3, is DGGITQSPKYLFRKEGQNVTLSCEQNLNHDAMYWYRQDPGQGLRLIYYSQIVNDFQKGDIAEGYSVSREKKESFPLTVTSAQKNPTAFYLCASRTTSGVADTQYFGPGTRLTVL.

This rearrangement joins TRBV18 to TRBJ1-6; TRBD1 is a possible D gene (6 bases). The CDR3 totals 15 residues. The V gene lost 1 base and the J gene lost 7 bases, with 11 bases spanning the gap. The germline gives CDR1 KGHSH, CDR2 LQKENI. The CDR3 region is CASSPRDKENSPLHF. The DNA of the CDR3 is TGTGCCAGCTCACCACGGGACAAGGAGAATTCACCCCTCCACTTT.

This clone was observed a single time. The gene calls are TRBV12-3 or TRBV12-4 and TRBJ2-5; no reliable D call. This CDR3 has 13 residues. V lost 6 bases, J lost 1 base, and 9 bases lay in between. The CDR3: CASRYSVQETQYF. The CDR3 coding sequence is TGTGCCAGCAGATACTCGGTCCAAGAGACCCAGTACTTC.

The chain uses TRBV5-6 and TRBJ2-4; no firm D call. CDR3 length: 17 amino acids. Germline V gene sequence: CDR1 SGHDT, CDR2 YYEEEE. V lost 4 bases, J lost 8 bases, and 25 bases lay in between. The CDR3 region has the DNA TGTGCCAGCAGCGCAACCTCCGAACGGCTAGGCGTTTACATTCAGTACTTC. Amino acids: CASSATSERLGVYIQYF.

The J gene is TRBJ2-1, the V gene TRBV3-1 (or the pseudogene TRBV3-2), with TRBD2 identical over 7 bases. Trimming at V came to 1 base and at J to 9 bases, leaving 12 bases not matched to a gene. The CDR3 is made up of 16 amino acids. Germline V gene sequence: CDR1 LGHDT, CDR2 YNNKEL (reference sequence). The CDR3 coding sequence is TGTGCCAGCAGCCAAGCTAGCGGACGGCAACGGGTTGAGCAGTTCTTC. Its translation is CASSQASGRQRVEQFF.

This chain joins TRBV5-4 and TRBJ1-1, with D tentatively TRBD1 (5 bases). The germline V gene has CDR1 SGHNT and CDR2 YYREEE (reference sequence). V was pared by 5 bases and J by 5 bases, with 19 bases between. CDR3 size: 15 residues. CDR3 DNA sequence: TGTGCCAGCAGTGCTATGGGGGGGTATGGGACTGAAGCTTTCTTT. Translating it yields CASSAMGGYGTEAFF.

This chain links TRBV5-1 with TRBJ2-1, with D perhaps TRBD1 (7 bases). The CDR3 sequence is 15 residues long. Germline values: CDR1 SGHRS, CDR2 YFSETQ. V was cut by 4 bases and J by 3 bases, with 14 bases left in between. This chain's CDR3 is CASSPAGQFYNEQFF. The CDR3 DNA is TGCGCCAGCAGCCCGGCGGGACAGTTCTACAATGAGCAGTTCTTC.

The rearrangement links TRBV30 to TRBJ2-3, with TRBD2 identical over 9 bases. Germline CDR1 is GTSNPN and CDR2 is SVGIG (reference sequence). V dropped 0 bases and J dropped 6; count of bases not matched to a gene: 10. This CDR3 has 16 amino acids. The CDR3: CAWSVIAGAVTDTQYF. In DNA, the CDR3 is TGTGCCTGGAGTGTTATAGCGGGAGCGGTTACCGATACGCAGTATTTT.

V usage is TRBV6-4 and J usage is TRBJ1-6; a possible D gene is TRBD1 (6 bases). CDR3 length: 16 amino acids. Germline assignment: CDR1 MRHNA and CDR2 SNTAGT. With 5 bases removed from V and 2 bases from J, the gap between germline ends came to 13 bases. CDR3: CASSSQGGAYNSPLHF. Here the CDR3 DNA reads TGTGCCAGCAGTTCACAGGGCGGCGCCTATAATTCACCCCTCCACTTT.

This clone occurred once. V usage is TRBV28 and J usage is TRBJ2-2, with no clear D. In germline, CDR1 is MDHEN, CDR2 SYDVKM. V was trimmed by 3 bases and J by 3 bases, leaving 5 bases between them. This CDR3 has 13 amino acids. CDR3 protein: CASSFLYTGELFF. The CDR3 coding sequence is TGTGCCAGCAGTTTCCTATACACCGGGGAGCTGTTTTTT.

This rearrangement joins TRBV14 to TRBJ1-5; D remains unclear. Germline V gives CDR1 SGHDN, CDR2 FVKESK. The CDR3 has 16 residues. V was trimmed by 6 bases and J by 1 base, leaving 16 bases between them. CDR3 sequence reads: CASSPSGVLSNQPQHF. The DNA for the CDR3 is TGTGCCAGCAGTCCCTCCGGGGTCCTAAGCAATCAGCCCCAGCATTTT. The variable domain in full, with the rest retrieved from reference TRBV14 and TRBJ1-5, is EAGVTQFPSHSVIEKGQTVTLRCDPISGHDNLYWYRRVMGKEIKFLLHFVKESKQDESGMPNNRFLAERTGGTYSTLKVQPAELEDSGVYFCASSPSGVLSNQPQHFGDGTRLSIL.

The rearrangement links TRBV27 to TRBJ1-2, with 7 bases identical to TRBD1. J was trimmed by 4 bases and V by 5 bases; bases with no gene match: 16. The CDR3 covers 17 residues. Germline V gene sequence: CDR1 MNHEY, CDR2 SMNVEV (reference sequence). CDR3 sequence: CASSLYSRGSSSYGYTF. The CDR3 region has the DNA TGTGCCAGCAGTCTTTACAGCAGGGGGTCATCAAGCTATGGCTACACCTTC.

Here the CDR3 DNA reads TGTGCCAGCAGTTCCCCCGGTCAGCCCCAGCATTTT. The encoded protein is CASSSPGQPQHF. The genes are TRBV6-5 and TRBJ1-5; D is uncertain. CDR1 and CDR2 from the germline V gene are MNHEY and SVGAGI. There are 12 residues in the CDR3. The germline V and J ends were trimmed by 4 bases and 6 bases, with 7 bases remaining between them.

In its sample, this clone was seen once. CDR3 coding DNA: TGTGCCAGCAGTTTTGGGACAGGGCTGGGCTACACCTTC. Translating gives CASSFGTGLGYTF. The chain has TRBV27 and TRBJ1-2; TRBD1 aligns across 9 bases. This CDR3 contains 13 residues. The germline V gene encodes CDR1 MNHEY and CDR2 SMNVEV (reference sequence). Germline trimming cut 3 bases from V and 8 bases from J; bases unmatched to any gene: 4.

This clone was observed once. The V gene is TRBV27, the J gene TRBJ2-7; D is unresolved. Per the germline V gene, CDR1 is MNHEY and CDR2 is SMNVEV (reference sequence). The V end was cut by 5 bases, the J end by 6 bases, with 17 bases between. The CDR3 is 14 residues long. CDR3 nucleotides: TGTGCCAGCAGTGCCGCGCCTTCGGGTTCCGAGCAGTACTTC. Translating gives CASSAAPSGSEQYF.

The chain carries TRBV10-2 and TRBJ2-7; 8 positions match TRBD2. V gave up 2 bases and J gave up 0 bases; unmatched junction bases: 6. The CDR3 is 16 amino acids. The germline gives CDR1 WSHSY, CDR2 SAAADI. This CDR3 is CASSELLAEASYEQYF. CDR3 sequence (DNA): TGCGCCAGCAGTGAGCTACTAGCGGAAGCCTCCTACGAGCAGTACTTC.

The J gene is TRBJ2-2, the V gene TRBV29-1, with D possibly TRBD2 on 7 matching bases. CDR1 and CDR2 (germline): SQVTM, ANQGSEA. The germline V and J ends were trimmed by 3 bases and 4 bases, with 9 bases remaining between them. The CDR3 runs to 13 residues. The CDR3 nucleotides read TGCAGCGTTGATGCGGGGGCCACCGGGGAGCTGTTTTTT. It codes for CSVDAGATGELFF.

This sequence joins TRBV4-2 and TRBJ2-3, with 14 bases lining up with TRBD2. The V gene's germline CDR1 is LGHNA and CDR2 YNFKEQ. V was pared by 6 bases and J by 5 bases, with 4 bases of the junction left unmatched. This CDR3 region has 15 residues. DNA of the CDR3: TGTGCCAGCAGTCAGGGACTAGCGGGAGTAGATACGCAGTATTTT. As protein: CASSQGLAGVDTQYF.

Here the CDR3 reads CAWGVRDSPLHF. The CDR3 nucleotides read TGTGCGTGGGGGGTGAGGGATTCACCCCTCCACTTT. The chain employs TRBV28 and TRBJ1-6; tentative D call: TRBD1 (5 bases). Germline V gene sequence: CDR1 MDHEN, CDR2 SYDVKM. This CDR3 has 12 amino acids.

The V call is TRBV6-5, the J call TRBJ1-1; perhaps TRBD1 as D (6 bases). The V end was cut by 4 bases, the J end by 5 bases, with 14 bases between. In germline, CDR1 is MNHEY, CDR2 SVGAGI. CDR3 size: 14 residues. The CDR3 protein is CASSFWTDRTEAFF. The CDR3 bases are TGTGCCAGCAGTTTCTGGACAGACCGGACTGAAGCTTTCTTT.